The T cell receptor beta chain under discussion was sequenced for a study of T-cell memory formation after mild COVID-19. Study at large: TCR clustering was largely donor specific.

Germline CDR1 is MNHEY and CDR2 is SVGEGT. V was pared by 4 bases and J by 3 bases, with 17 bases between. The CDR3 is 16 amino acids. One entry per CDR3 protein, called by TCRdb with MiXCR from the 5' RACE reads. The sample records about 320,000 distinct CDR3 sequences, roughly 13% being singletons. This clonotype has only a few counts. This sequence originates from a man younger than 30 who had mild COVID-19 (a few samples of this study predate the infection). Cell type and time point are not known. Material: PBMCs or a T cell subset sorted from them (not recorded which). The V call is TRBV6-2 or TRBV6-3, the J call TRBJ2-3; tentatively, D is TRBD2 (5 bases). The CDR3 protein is CASSWAVASGTDTQYF. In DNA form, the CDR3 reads TGTGCCAGCAGTTGGGCGGTAGCGTCGGGAACAGATACGCAGTATTTT.